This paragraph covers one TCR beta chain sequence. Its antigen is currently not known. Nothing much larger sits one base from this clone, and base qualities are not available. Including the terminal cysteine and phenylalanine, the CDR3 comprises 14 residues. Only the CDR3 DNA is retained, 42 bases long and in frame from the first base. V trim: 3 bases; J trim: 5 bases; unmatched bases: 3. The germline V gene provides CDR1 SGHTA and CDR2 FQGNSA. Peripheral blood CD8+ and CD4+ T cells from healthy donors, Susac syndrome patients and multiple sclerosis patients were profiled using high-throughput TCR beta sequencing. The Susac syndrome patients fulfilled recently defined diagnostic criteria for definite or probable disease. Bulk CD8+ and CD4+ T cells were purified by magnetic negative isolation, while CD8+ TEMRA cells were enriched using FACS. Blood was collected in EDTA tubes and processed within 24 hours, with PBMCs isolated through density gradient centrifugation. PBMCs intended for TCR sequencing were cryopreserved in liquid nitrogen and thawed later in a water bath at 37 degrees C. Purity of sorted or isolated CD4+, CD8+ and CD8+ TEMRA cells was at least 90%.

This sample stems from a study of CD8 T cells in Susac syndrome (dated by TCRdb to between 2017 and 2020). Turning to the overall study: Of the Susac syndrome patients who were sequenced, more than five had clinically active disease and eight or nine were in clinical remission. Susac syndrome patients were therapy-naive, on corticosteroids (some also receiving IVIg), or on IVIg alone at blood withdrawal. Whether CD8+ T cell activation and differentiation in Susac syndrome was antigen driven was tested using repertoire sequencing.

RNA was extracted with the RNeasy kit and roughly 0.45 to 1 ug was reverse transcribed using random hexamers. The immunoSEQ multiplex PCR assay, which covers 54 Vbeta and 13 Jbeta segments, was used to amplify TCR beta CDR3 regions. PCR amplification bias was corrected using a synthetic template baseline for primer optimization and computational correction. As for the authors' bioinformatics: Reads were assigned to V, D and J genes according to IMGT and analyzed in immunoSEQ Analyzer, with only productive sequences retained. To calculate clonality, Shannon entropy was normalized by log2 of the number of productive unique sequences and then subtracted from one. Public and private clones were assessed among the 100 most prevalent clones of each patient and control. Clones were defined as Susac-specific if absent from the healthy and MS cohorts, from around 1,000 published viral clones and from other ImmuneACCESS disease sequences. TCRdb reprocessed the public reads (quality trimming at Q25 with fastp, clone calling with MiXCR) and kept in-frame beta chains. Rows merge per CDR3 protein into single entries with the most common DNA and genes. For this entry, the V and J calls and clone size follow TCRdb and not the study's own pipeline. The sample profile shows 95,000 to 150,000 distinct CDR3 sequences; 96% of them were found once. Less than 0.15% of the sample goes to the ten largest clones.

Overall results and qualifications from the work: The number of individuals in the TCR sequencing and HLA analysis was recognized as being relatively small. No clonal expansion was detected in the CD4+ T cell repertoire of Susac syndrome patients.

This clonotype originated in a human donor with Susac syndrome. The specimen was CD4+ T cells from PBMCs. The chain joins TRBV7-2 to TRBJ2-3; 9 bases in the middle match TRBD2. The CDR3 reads CASSFSGRVDTQYF. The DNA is TGTGCCAGCAGCTTTAGCGGGAGAGTAGATACGCAGTATTTT. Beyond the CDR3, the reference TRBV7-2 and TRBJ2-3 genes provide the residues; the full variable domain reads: GAGVSQSPSNKVTEKGKDVELRCDPISGHTALYWYRQSLGQGLEFLIYFQGNSAPDKSGLPSDRFSAERTGGSVSTLTIQRTQQEDSAVYLCASSFSGRVDTQYFGPGTRLTVL.